A selection of T cell receptor beta chains follows, all from one sample in a study of T cells in Graves' hyperthyroidism and ophthalmopathy. TCRdb called the multiplex PCR reads again in MiXCR, with one record for every CDR3 protein. The table shows around 300,000 distinct CDR3 sequences, with approximately 15% occurring only once. Sequenced material: blood. The receptors originated from a woman aged 40 to 55 with Graves' hyperthyroidism. Both conserved end residues are part of each CDR3. The D gene is left open where the match is weak. The size of a clone is reported for some rows only, either as once, few or many, or as a class for expanded clones.

-,TRBJ2-5,TRBV19,many,CASSTVWGQETQYF,TGTGCCAGTAGTACCGTTTGGGGTCAAGAGACCCAGTACTTC
-,TRBJ2-2,TRBV28,-,CASRPQGWMTGELFF,TGTGCCAGCAGACCTCAGGGATGGATGACCGGGGAGCTGTTTTTT
TRBD2,TRBJ2-1,TRBV11-2,many,CASSTSGSYNEQFF,TGTGCCAGCAGCACGAGCGGGAGCTACAATGAGCAGTTCTTC
TRBD1,TRBJ1-5,TRBV11-2,many,CASSLGTGDLHSNQPQHF,TGTGCCAGCAGCTTAGGGACAGGGGACCTTCATAGCAATCAGCCCCAGCATTTT
-,TRBJ2-7,TRBV5-8,few,CASSRNEGGEQYF,TGTGCCAGCAGCCGAAACGAGGGGGGCGAGCAGTACTTC
-,TRBJ2-7,TRBV10-3,many,CAISTQDSLYEQYF,TGTGCCATCAGTACACAGGACAGCCTCTACGAGCAGTACTTC
TRBD1,TRBJ2-2,TRBV6-1,-,CASSEIEGAGEPFF,TGTGCCAGCAGTGAAATCGAGGGGGCCGGGGAGCCGTTTTTT
-,TRBJ1-2,TRBV7-9,many,CASSLVGQNYGYTF,TGTGCCAGCAGCTTAGTAGGACAGAACTATGGCTACACCTTC
-,TRBJ2-3,TRBV27,many,CASSFTPTDTQYF,TGTGCCAGCAGTTTCACCCCCACAGATACGCAGTATTTT
TRBD2,TRBJ2-1,TRBV7-2,many,CASSWASGYNEQFF,TGTGCCAGCAGCTGGGCTAGCGGCTACAATGAGCAGTTCTTC
-,TRBJ2-7,TRBV29-1,many,CSVYQGNEQYF,TGCAGCGTTTACCAGGGGAACGAGCAGTACTTC
-,TRBJ1-1,TRBV6-1,many,CASSDWGGRGTEAFF,TGTGCCAGCAGTGATTGGGGCGGCAGGGGCACTGAAGCTTTCTTT
-,TRBJ1-2,TRBV28,many,CASSPGRRANYGYTF,TGTGCCAGCAGTCCCGGACGGCGAGCTAACTATGGCTACACCTTC
TRBD1,TRBJ2-7,TRBV7-9,many,CASSTRTGLLNSYEQYF,TGTGCCAGCAGCACCCGGACAGGGCTCCTCAACTCCTACGAGCAGTACTTC
-,TRBJ2-1,TRBV28,many,CASRGSRGSETSNGEQFF,TGTGCCAGCAGGGGTAGCAGGGGCAGTGAGACTAGTAACGGTGAGCAGTTCTTC
-,TRBJ2-1,TRBV2,many,CASSPYNEQFF,TGTGCCAGCAGTCCCTACAATGAGCAGTTCTTC
-,TRBJ1-6,TRBV9,few,CASSVEGSSYNSPLHF,TGTGCCAGCAGCGTAGAAGGGAGCTCCTATAATTCACCCCTCCACTTT
TRBD2,TRBJ2-7,TRBV5-4,few,CASSLPRGLAGGQYEQYF,TGTGCCAGCAGCTTACCCAGGGGACTAGCGGGAGGGCAATACGAGCAGTACTTC
-,TRBJ1-5,TRBV9,-,CASSVGLGFQPQHF,TGTGCCAGCAGCGTAGGTTTAGGGTTTCAGCCCCAGCATTTT
TRBD2,TRBJ2-1,TRBV12-3/TRBV12-4,many,CASSSGLAGGQYNEQFF,TGTGCCAGCAGTTCCGGACTAGCGGGAGGGCAGTACAATGAGCAGTTCTTC
-,TRBJ1-6,TRBV7-8,once,CASSLAGFNSPLHF,TGTGCCAGCAGCTTAGCAGGGTTTAATTCACCCCTCCACTTT
-,TRBJ2-7,TRBV18,many,CASSPLGDSYEQYF,TGTGCCAGCTCACCGTTAGGGGACTCCTACGAGCAGTACTTC
TRBD1,TRBJ1-5,TRBV2,many,CASSEGQGARGQPQHF,TGTGCCAGCAGTGAAGGACAGGGGGCTCGAGGTCAGCCCCAGCATTTT
-,TRBJ2-7,TRBV12-3/TRBV12-4,many,CASSRDWGSLGEQYF,TGTGCCAGCAGTCGGGACTGGGGGTCGTTAGGGGAGCAGTACTTC
TRBD1,TRBJ1-5,TRBV4-1,few,CASSQDGITGGYQPQHF,TGCGCCAGCAGCCAAGATGGAATCACAGGGGGATATCAGCCCCAGCATTTT
-,TRBJ2-1,TRBV6-1,-,CATERGRTSEQFF,TGTGCCACCGAGAGGGGGAGAACATCTGAGCAGTTCTTC
-,TRBJ2-3,TRBV19,-,CASSNTDTDTQYF,TGTGCCAGTAGTAATACAGACACAGATACGCAGTATTTT
TRBD2,TRBJ2-1,TRBV6-1,-,CASSGAGGGNEQFF,TGTGCCAGCAGTGGGGCGGGAGGGGGGAATGAGCAGTTCTTC
TRBD1,TRBJ2-7,TRBV29-1,many,CSVERGPYEQYF,TGCAGCGTTGAGAGGGGGCCCTACGAGCAGTACTTC
TRBD2,TRBJ2-7,TRBV10-3,many,CAISPREGEQYF,TGTGCCATCAGCCCGCGGGAGGGAGAGCAGTACTTC
-,TRBJ2-1,TRBV19,once,CASSTPMDRNEQFF,TGTGCCAGCTCGACCCCGATGGACCGGAATGAGCAGTTCTTC
-,TRBJ2-2,TRBV11-2,many,CASSYRQSANTGELFF,TGTGCCAGCAGCTACCGACAGAGCGCGAACACCGGGGAGCTGTTTTTT
TRBD1,TRBJ1-2,TRBV6-5,-,CASSYDLDRTGYGYTF,TGTGCCAGCAGTTACGACCTCGATCGGACAGGCTATGGCTACACCTTC
-,TRBJ2-2,TRBV20-1,-,CSAPREYTGELFF,TGCAGTGCTCCACGGGAGTACACCGGGGAGCTGTTTTTT
-,TRBJ2-1,TRBV7-3,-,CASSLGISNEQFF,TGTGCCAGCAGCTTAGGGATTAGTAATGAGCAGTTCTTC
TRBD1,TRBJ2-1,TRBV20-1,-,CSARVFLFGTGFGNEQFF,TGCAGTGCTAGAGTTTTCCTTTTTGGGACAGGGTTCGGCAATGAGCAGTTCTTC
-,TRBJ2-5,TRBV19,-,CASSTGTIGVETQYF,TGTGCCAGTAGTACGGGGACAATTGGTGTGGAGACCCAGTACTTC
-,TRBJ2-7,TRBV18,few,CASSPGTGQSYEQYF,TGTGCCAGCTCACCTGGAACGGGACAAAGCTACGAGCAGTACTTC
-,TRBJ2-1,TRBV7-9,-,CASSLGTRSSDEQFF,TGTGCCAGCAGTTTAGGTACTAGGTCGTCTGATGAGCAGTTCTTC
-,TRBJ2-1,TRBV3-1,-,CASSQIRYNEQFF,TGTGCCAGCAGCCAAATCCGCTACAATGAGCAGTTCTTC
-,TRBJ2-3,TRBV5-8,many,CASSLGPITDTQYF,TGTGCCAGCAGCTTGGGGCCGATCACAGATACGCAGTATTTT
TRBD1,TRBJ1-2,TRBV10-3,many,CAISERTGDGYGYTF,TGTGCCATCAGTGAGAGGACAGGGGATGGCTATGGCTACACCTTC
-,TRBJ1-5,TRBV19,-,CASSTTGSGPQHF,TGTGCCAGTAGTACCACAGGGAGTGGGCCCCAGCATTTT